A selection of T cell receptor beta chains follows, all from one sample in a study of response to subunit inactivated influenza vaccine. TCRdb reprocessed the RT-PCR reads via MiXCR and lists one record per CDR3 protein. This sample has about 780,000 distinct CDR3 sequences, with around 20% found just once. The source material was PBMCs from blood, sampled around 5 days after vaccination. The receptor set was obtained from a man aged 45-65 years who received an inactivated influenza vaccine. CDR3s leave out the opening cysteine and the closing phenylalanine or tryptophan. Fields, in order: V gene, CDR3 protein.

v_gene: TRBV28; CDR3aa: AVTSTYNEQF
v_gene: TRBV9; CDR3aa: ASSVGLAGGTSTDTQY
v_gene: TRBV9; CDR3aa: ASSPSVAGAQETQY
v_gene: TRBV4-3; CDR3aa: ASSPMDRSYEQY
v_gene: TRBV20-1; CDR3aa: SVSGRTQETQY
v_gene: TRBV6-5; CDR3aa: ASSSGLAGLYEQY
v_gene: TRBV20-1; CDR3aa: SAKLAARTDTQY
v_gene: TRBV3-1; CDR3aa: ASSLRTGVKTQY
v_gene: TRBV5-1; CDR3aa: ASSLSKVAETQY
v_gene: TRBV6-2/TRBV6-3; CDR3aa: ASSYFAGGPNEQF
v_gene: TRBV7-9; CDR3aa: ASSSSLAGGLYTQY
v_gene: TRBV20-1; CDR3aa: SASGTQGASEAF
v_gene: TRBV20-1; CDR3aa: SARDLRRGDTQY
v_gene: TRBV19; CDR3aa: ASSIDGGGWNEQY
v_gene: TRBV20-1; CDR3aa: SAGSGRHTGELF
v_gene: TRBV2; CDR3aa: ASSLGQKYNSPLH
v_gene: TRBV4-3; CDR3aa: ASRRDRGTNEQF
v_gene: TRBV12-3/TRBV12-4; CDR3aa: ASTVTGSWDEQY
v_gene: TRBV7-9; CDR3aa: ASSFIGETQY
v_gene: TRBV5-6; CDR3aa: ASSLENERVGTDTQY
v_gene: TRBV5-1; CDR3aa: ASSVTGGAGLAALTDTQY
v_gene: TRBV11-1; CDR3aa: ASSFIYVETESSYNEQF
v_gene: TRBV5-1; CDR3aa: ASSFRKGDTQY
v_gene: TRBV10-3; CDR3aa: AISADYSYEQY
v_gene: TRBV20-1; CDR3aa: SAVGRRREQF
v_gene: TRBV7-9; CDR3aa: ASIPLQAGAYNEQF
v_gene: TRBV6-5; CDR3aa: ASSYLQGGGTQY
v_gene: TRBV20-1; CDR3aa: SAMGGGVTGELF